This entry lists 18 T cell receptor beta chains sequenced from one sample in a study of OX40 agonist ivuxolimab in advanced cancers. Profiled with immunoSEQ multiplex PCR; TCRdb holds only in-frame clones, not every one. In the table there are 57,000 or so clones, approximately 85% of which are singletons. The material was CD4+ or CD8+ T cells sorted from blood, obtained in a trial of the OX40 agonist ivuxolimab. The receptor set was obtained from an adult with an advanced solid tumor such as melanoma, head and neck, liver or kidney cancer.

The CDR3 bases are TGTGCCAGCAGTTTTGACAGCTCCAATGAAAAACTGTTTTTT. Its protein product is CASSFDSSNEKLFF. The genes are TRBV27 and TRBJ1-4; maybe TRBD1 (5 bases). This CDR3 spans 14 amino acids. Per the germline V gene, CDR1 is MNHEY and CDR2 is SMNVEV (reference sequence). V gave up 3 bases and J gave up 5 bases, with 10 bases separating them.

As DNA, the CDR3 is TGTGCCAGCAGCTCCCCAAATGAAAAACTGTTTTTT. Amino acids: CASSSPNEKLFF. The chain uses TRBV7-2 and TRBJ1-4; D is unresolved. The CDR3 length is 12 residues. CDR1 and CDR2 (germline): SGHTA, FQGNSA. V was cut by 4 bases and J by 5 bases, with 5 bases left in between. The variable domain in full, completed from reference TRBV7-2 and TRBJ1-4, reads GAGVSQSPSNKVTEKGKDVELRCDPISGHTALYWYRQSLGQGLEFLIYFQGNSAPDKSGLPSDRFSAERTGGSVSTLTIQRTQQEDSAVYLCASSSPNEKLFFGSGTQLSVL.

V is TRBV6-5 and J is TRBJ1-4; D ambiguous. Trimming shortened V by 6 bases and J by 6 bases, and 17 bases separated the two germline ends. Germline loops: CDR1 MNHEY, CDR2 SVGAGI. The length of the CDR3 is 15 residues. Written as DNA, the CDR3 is TGTGCCAGCAGCCACTTGCGTAGGAGGGATGAAAAACTGTTTTTT. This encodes CASSHLRRRDEKLFF.

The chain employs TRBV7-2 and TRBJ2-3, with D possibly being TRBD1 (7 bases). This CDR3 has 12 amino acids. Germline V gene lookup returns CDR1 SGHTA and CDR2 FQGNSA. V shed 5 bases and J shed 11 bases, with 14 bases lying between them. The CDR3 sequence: CASSPGGILQYF. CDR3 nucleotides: TGTGCCAGCAGCCCAGGGGGGATCCTGCAGTATTTT. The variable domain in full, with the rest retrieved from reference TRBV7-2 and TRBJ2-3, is GAGVSQSPSNKVTEKGKDVELRCDPISGHTALYWYRQSLGQGLEFLIYFQGNSAPDKSGLPSDRFSAERTGGSVSTLTIQRTQQEDSAVYLCASSPGGILQYFGPGTRLTVL.

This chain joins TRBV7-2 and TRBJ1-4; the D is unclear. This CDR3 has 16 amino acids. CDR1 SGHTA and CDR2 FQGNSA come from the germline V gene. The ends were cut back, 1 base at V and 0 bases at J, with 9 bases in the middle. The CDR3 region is CASSLVRGATNEKLFF. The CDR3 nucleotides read TGTGCCAGCAGCTTAGTTCGGGGTGCAACTAATGAAAAACTGTTTTTT.

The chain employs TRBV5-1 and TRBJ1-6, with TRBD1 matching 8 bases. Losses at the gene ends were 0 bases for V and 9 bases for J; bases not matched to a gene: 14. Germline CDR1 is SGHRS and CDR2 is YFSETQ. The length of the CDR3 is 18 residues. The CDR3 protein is CASSLVATGATFISPLHF. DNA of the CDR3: TGCGCCAGCAGCTTGGTGGCGACAGGGGCGACATTTATTTCACCCCTCCACTTT.

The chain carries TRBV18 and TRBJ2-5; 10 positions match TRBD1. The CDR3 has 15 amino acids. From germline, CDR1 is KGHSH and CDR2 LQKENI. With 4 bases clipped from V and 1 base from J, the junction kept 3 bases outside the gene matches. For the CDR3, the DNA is TGTGCCAGCTCACTCGGGACAGGGGCCCAAGAGACCCAGTACTTC. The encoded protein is CASSLGTGAQETQYF.

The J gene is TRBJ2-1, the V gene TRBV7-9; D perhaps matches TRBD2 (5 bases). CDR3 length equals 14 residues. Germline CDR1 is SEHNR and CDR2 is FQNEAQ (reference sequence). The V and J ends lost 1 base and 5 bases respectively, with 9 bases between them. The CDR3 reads CASSLGPRDNEQFF. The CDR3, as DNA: TGTGCCAGCAGCTTAGGGCCGAGGGACAATGAGCAGTTCTTC.

The CDR3, as DNA: TGTGCCAGCAGCTTAGAGTGGAGCGGGGGCACAGATACGCAGTATTTT. This encodes CASSLEWSGGTDTQYF. The chain combines TRBV7-8 with TRBJ2-3; 7 bases match TRBD2. From germline, CDR1 is SGHVS and CDR2 FQNEAQ. The CDR3 has 16 amino acids. V lost 1 base, J lost 1 base, and 5 bases stayed unmatched.

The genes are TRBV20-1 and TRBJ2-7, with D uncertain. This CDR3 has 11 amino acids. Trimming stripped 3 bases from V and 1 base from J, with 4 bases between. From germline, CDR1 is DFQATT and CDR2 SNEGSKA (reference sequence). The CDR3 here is CSARTSYEQYF. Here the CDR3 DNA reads TGCAGTGCTAGGACATCCTACGAGCAGTACTTC.

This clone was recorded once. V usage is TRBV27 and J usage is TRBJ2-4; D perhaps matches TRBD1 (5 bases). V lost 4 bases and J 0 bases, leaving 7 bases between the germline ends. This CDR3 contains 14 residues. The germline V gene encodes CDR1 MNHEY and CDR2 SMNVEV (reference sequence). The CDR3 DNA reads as TGTGCCAGCAGTTCCGACAGAGCCAAAAACATTCAGTACTTC. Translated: CASSSDRAKNIQYF.

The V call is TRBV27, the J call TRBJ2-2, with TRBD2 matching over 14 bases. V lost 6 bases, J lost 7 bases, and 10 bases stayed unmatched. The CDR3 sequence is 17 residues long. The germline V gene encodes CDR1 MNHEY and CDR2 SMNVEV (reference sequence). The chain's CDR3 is CASSSGLAGGGSGELFF. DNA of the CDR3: TGTGCCAGCAGCTCCGGACTAGCGGGGGGCGGGAGCGGGGAGCTGTTTTTT.

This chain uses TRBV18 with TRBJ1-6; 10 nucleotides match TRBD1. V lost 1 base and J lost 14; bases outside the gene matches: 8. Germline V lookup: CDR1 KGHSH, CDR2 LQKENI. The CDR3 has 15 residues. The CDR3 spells CASSPLRQGAITLHF. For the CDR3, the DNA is TGTGCCAGCTCACCACTCCGACAGGGGGCTATTACCCTCCACTTT.

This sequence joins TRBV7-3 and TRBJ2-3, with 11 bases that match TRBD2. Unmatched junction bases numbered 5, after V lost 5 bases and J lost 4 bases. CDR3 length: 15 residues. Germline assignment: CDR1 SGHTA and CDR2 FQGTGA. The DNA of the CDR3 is TGTGCCAGCAGCACGGGACTAGCGGTCGCAGATACGCAGTATTTT. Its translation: CASSTGLAVADTQYF.

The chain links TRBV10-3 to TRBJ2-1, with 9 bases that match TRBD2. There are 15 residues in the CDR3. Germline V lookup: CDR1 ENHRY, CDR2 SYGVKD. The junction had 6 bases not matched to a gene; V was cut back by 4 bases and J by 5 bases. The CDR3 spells CAISAAGGRNNEQFF. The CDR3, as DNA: TGTGCCATCAGTGCGGCGGGGGGGCGGAACAATGAGCAGTTCTTC.

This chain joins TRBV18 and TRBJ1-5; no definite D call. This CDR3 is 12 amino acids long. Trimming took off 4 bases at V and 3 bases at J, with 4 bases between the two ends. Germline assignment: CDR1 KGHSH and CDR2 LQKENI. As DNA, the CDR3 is TGTGCCAGCTCACAACCCAATCAGCCCCAGCATTTT. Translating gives CASSQPNQPQHF.

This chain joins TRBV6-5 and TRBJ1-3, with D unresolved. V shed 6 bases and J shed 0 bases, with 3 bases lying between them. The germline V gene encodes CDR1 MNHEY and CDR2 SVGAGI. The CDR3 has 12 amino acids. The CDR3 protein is CASSGSGNTIYF. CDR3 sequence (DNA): TGTGCCAGCAGCGGCTCTGGAAACACCATATATTTT.

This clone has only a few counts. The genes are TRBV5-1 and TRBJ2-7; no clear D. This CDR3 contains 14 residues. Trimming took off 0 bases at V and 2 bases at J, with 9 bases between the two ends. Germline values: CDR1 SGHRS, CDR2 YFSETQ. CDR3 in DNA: TGCGCCAGCAGCTTGGTAAATAGGGCCTACGAGCAGTACTTC. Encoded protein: CASSLVNRAYEQYF. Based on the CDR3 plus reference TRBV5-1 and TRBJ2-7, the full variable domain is KAGVTQTPRYLIKTRGQQVTLSCSPISGHRSVSWYQQTPGQGLQFLFEYFSETQRNKGNFPGRFSGRQFSNSRSEMNVSTLELGDSALYLCASSLVNRAYEQYFGPGTRLTVT.